The 5 T cell receptor beta chains below come from one sample, sequenced in a study of shared T cell receptors in the human thymus. This table comes from immunoSEQ multiplex PCR, and its TCRdb copy is limited to in-frame clones, with some not included. The profile shows about 380,000 clones, more than 85% of them singletons. Input material: thymocytes. Source of these receptors: a human donor.

The rearrangement joins TRBV5-4 to TRBJ1-1, with no clear D. V was shortened by 1 base and J by 6 bases, with 13 bases between the two germline ends. CDR1 and CDR2 from the germline V gene are SGHNT and YYREEE (reference sequence). CDR3 length equals 14 residues. CDR3 residues: CASSLSGKRPEAFF. For the CDR3, the DNA is TGTGCCAGCAGCTTGTCCGGCAAGAGGCCTGAAGCTTTCTTT.

This clone is a singleton in its sample. The chain couples TRBV19 to TRBJ2-7; D may be TRBD2 (5 bases). Per the germline V gene, CDR1 is LNHDA and CDR2 is SQIVND (reference sequence). Trimming stripped 4 bases from V and 3 bases from J, with 16 bases between. The CDR3 is made up of 15 amino acids. The CDR3: CASSKASCPSYEQYF. DNA for the CDR3: TGTGCCAGTAGTAAGGCTAGCTGCCCTAGCTACGAGCAGTACTTC.

V gene TRBV23-1 combines with J gene TRBJ1-1; TRBD1 agrees at 7 bases. TRBV23-1 belongs to the ORF category, with a function that is uncertain. V was pared by 8 bases and J by 7 bases, with 19 bases of the junction left unmatched. The CDR3 runs 16 residues. Written as DNA, the CDR3 is TGCGCCAGCGCGAGCCCCCAACAGGGGTCGTGGAGTGAAGCTTTCTTT. Its protein product is CASASPQQGSWSEAFF.

The chain has TRBV10-1 and TRBJ2-3; D is possibly TRBD2 (6 bases). Trimming removed 6 bases at V and 0 bases at J, with 7 bases between. Germline V lookup: CDR1 WNHNN, CDR2 SYGVQD (reference sequence). This CDR3 region has 13 residues. The CDR3 sequence: CASSLASTDTQYF. CDR3 in DNA: TGCGCCAGCAGCCTAGCGAGCACAGATACGCAGTATTTT.

J is TRBJ2-1 and V is TRBV5-8; the match to TRBD2 covers 16 bases. Germline V gives CDR1 SGHTS, CDR2 YDEGEE. CDR3 length equals 15 residues. The V gene end was trimmed by 4 bases and the J gene end by 8 bases; junction bases not matched to a gene: 3. CDR3 in DNA: TGTGCCAGCAGCCAGGGGACTAGCGGGAGGGATGAGCAGTTCTTC. Translated: CASSQGTSGRDEQFF.